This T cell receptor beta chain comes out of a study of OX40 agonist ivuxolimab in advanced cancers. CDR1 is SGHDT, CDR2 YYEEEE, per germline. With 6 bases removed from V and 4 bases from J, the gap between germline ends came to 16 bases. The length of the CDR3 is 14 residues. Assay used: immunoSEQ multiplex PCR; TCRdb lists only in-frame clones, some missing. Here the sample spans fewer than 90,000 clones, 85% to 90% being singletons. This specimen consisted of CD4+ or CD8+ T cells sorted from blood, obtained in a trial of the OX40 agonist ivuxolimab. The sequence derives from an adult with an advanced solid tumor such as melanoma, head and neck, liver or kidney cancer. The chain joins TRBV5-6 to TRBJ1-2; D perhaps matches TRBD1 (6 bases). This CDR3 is CASNPPGQPYGYTF. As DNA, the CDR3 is TGTGCCAGCAACCCACCCGGACAGCCCTATGGCTACACCTTC.